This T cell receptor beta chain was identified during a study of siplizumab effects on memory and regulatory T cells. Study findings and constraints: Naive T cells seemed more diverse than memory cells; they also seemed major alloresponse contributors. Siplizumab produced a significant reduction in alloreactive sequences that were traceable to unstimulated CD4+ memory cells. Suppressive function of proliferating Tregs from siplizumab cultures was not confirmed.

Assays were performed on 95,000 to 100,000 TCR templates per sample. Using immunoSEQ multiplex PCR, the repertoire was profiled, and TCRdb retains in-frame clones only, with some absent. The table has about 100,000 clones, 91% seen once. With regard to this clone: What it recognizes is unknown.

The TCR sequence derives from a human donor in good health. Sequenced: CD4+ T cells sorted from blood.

The CDR3 DNA reads as TGCGCCAGCAGTGAGTCGGTCGGCAGTCAAGAGACCCAGTACTTC. Residues: CASSESVGSQETQYF. The chain employs TRBV10-2 and TRBJ2-5; D unresolved. Germline-derived CDR1 and CDR2 are WSHSY and SAAADI. There are 15 residues in the CDR3. V was pared by 0 bases and J by 2 bases, with 10 bases between.